Below are 21 T cell receptor beta chains sequenced from a single sample in a study of cytomegalovirus exposure and HLA in healthy donors. PCR was performed using 60 Vbeta and 13 Jbeta primers. Data came from immunoSEQ multiplex PCR; TCRdb stores just in-frame clones and leaves some out. The sample yields approximately 150,000 clones, approximately 67% seen once. Sequenced material: PBMCs. All receptors come from a woman aged 18-29 years in good health and CMV-seropositive.

The chain uses TRBV2 and TRBJ2-6; TRBD1 aligns across 7 bases. Germline V gene lookup returns CDR1 SNHLY and CDR2 FYNNEI. J was trimmed by 0 bases and V by 8 bases; bases with no gene match: 7. The CDR3 is 16 residues long. The CDR3 DNA sequence: TGTGCCAGCCTCTTAGACAGGGACTCTGGGGCCAACGTCCTGACTTTC. This gives the protein CASLLDRDSGANVLTF.

This clone appeared a few times. The gene calls are TRBV30 and TRBJ1-2; the D is unclear. The CDR3 extends over 11 amino acids. V lost 2 bases, J lost 2 bases, and 3 bases lay in between. Germline V lookup: CDR1 GTSNPN, CDR2 SVGIG (reference sequence). The DNA of the CDR3 is TGTGCCTGGAGTCCAAACTATGGCTACACCTTC. Its translation is CAWSPNYGYTF.

This clone has more than one count but fewer than ten. The CDR3 here is CASSLTSSREGEQYF. As DNA, the CDR3 is TGTGCCAGCAGCTTAACGAGTTCCCGGGAAGGCGAGCAGTACTTC. The V gene is TRBV7-3, the J gene TRBJ2-7; D is perhaps TRBD2 (5 bases). This CDR3 contains 15 residues. The germline gives CDR1 SGHTA, CDR2 FQGTGA. Trimming removed 0 bases at V and 6 bases at J, with 15 bases between.

The rearrangement joins TRBV6-1 to TRBJ2-7; TRBD2 agrees at 11 bases. CDR3 length equals 15 residues. J lost 4 bases, V lost 8 bases, and 10 bases had no gene match. CDR1 and CDR2 (germline): MNHNS, SASEGT. CDR3 sequence reads: CASDWGTSGKYEQYF. The CDR3, as DNA: TGTGCCAGCGACTGGGGGACTAGCGGAAAATACGAGCAGTACTTC.

A single count supports this clone. The rearrangement links TRBV25-1 to TRBJ2-3, with a tentative D call TRBD2 (5 bases). The CDR3 extends over 17 amino acids. CDR1 and CDR2 (germline): MGHDK, SYGVNS. Trimming stripped 4 bases from V and 1 base from J, with 18 bases between. Written as DNA, the CDR3 is TGTGCCAGCAGTGGAAGACCGACCCGGCGGGGCACAGATACGCAGTATTTT. Protein: CASSGRPTRRGTDTQYF.

The chain couples TRBV7-2 to TRBJ1-1; TRBD1 matches 10 bases. V lost 0 bases to trimming and J lost 5 bases; unmatched junction nucleotides: 6. CDR3 size: 16 residues. The V gene's germline CDR1 is SGHTA and CDR2 FQGNSA. The DNA of the CDR3 is TGTGCCAGCAGCTTAGCGGGACAGGGGAGGTATACTGAAGCTTTCTTT. It specifies CASSLAGQGRYTEAFF.

Worth noting for this clone: At the DNA level, this CDR3 is encoded by other sequences in the same sample as well. This sequence joins TRBV5-6 and TRBJ2-3; 10 bases line up with TRBD2. Germline V gene data show CDR1 as SGHDT and CDR2 as YYEEEE. The trim removed 8 bases at V and 2 bases at J, leaving 8 bases unmatched. The CDR3 is made up of 15 amino acids. DNA of the CDR3: TGTGCCAGTAGCACAGGGACTAGCGTCACAGATACGCAGTATTTT. It specifies CASSTGTSVTDTQYF. The variable domain in full, with the rest retrieved from reference TRBV5-6 and TRBJ2-3, is DAGVTQSPTHLIKTRGQQVTLRCSPKSGHDTVSWYQQALGQGPQFIFQYYEEEERQRGNFPDRFSGHQFPNYSSELNVNALLLGDSALYLCASSTGTSVTDTQYFGPGTRLTVL.

This clone was seen a few times. The rearrangement uses TRBV14 and TRBJ2-5; D gene unclear. In germline, CDR1 is SGHDN, CDR2 FVKESK. Trimming took 4 bases from V and 2 from J, leaving 17 bases between them. This CDR3 is built from 16 residues. The CDR3 region has the DNA TGTGCCAGCAGCCTCCACCTGGGCCAGACACAAGAGACCCAGTACTTC. Protein: CASSLHLGQTQETQYF.

This chain joins TRBV30 and TRBJ2-7; 14 bases are shared with TRBD2. CDR1 and CDR2 (germline): GTSNPN, SVGIG (reference sequence). The ends lost 2 bases at V and 6 bases at J; junction bases unmatched: 6. The CDR3 spans 15 residues. The CDR3 sequence: CAWSRGLAGVSEQYF. In DNA, the CDR3 is TGTGCCTGGAGTAGGGGACTAGCGGGAGTAAGCGAGCAGTACTTC.

This clone was detected a few times. The rearrangement joins TRBV2 to TRBJ2-3; 9 bases match TRBD2. This CDR3 contains 13 residues. J was trimmed by 4 bases and V by 9 bases; bases with no gene match: 5. Per germline, CDR1 SNHLY and CDR2 FYNNEI. DNA for the CDR3: TGTGCCAGTTTAGCGGGAGCCGCAGATACGCAGTATTTT. Protein sequence: CASLAGAADTQYF.

The sample holds one count of this clone. The chain carries TRBV29-1 and TRBJ2-1, with TRBD2 identical over 8 bases. J gave up 2 bases and V 1 base, and 10 bases lay outside the gene matches. Germline-derived CDR1 and CDR2 are SQVTM and ANQGSEA. The CDR3 consists of 17 residues. The CDR3 DNA sequence: TGCAGCGTTGAAGCGGGAGACGGGGGGGCCCCCTACAATGAGCAGTTCTTC. Translating it yields CSVEAGDGGAPYNEQFF.

This chain joins TRBV2 and TRBJ2-5; 11 bases are shared with TRBD2. The J call may be wrong; the DNA end is better matched by TRBJ2-7. CDR1 and CDR2 (germline): SNHLY, FYNNEI. This CDR3 region has 15 residues. As DNA, the CDR3 is TGTGCCAGCAGCTACGGGACTAGCGGTGCCTACGAGCAGTACTTC. It translates to CASSYGTSGAYEQYF.

The chain uses TRBV5-1 and TRBJ2-7; D is perhaps TRBD1 (6 bases). Between the trimmed V and J ends, which lost 0 bases and 3 bases, there was a span of 10 bases. Germline V CDR1 and CDR2: SGHRS, YFSETQ. The CDR3 is 14 residues long. This CDR3 is CASSLAGASYEQYF. CDR3 bases: TGCGCCAGCAGCTTGGCAGGGGCTAGCTACGAGCAGTACTTC.

The rearrangement links TRBV5-4 to TRBJ2-3; possibly TRBD2 for D (6 bases). Germline lookup yields CDR1 SGHNT and CDR2 YYREEE (reference sequence). The length of the CDR3 is 12 residues. V was trimmed by 10 bases and J by 2 bases, leaving 11 bases between them. CDR3 sequence reads: CASSGATDTQYF. CDR3 bases: TGTGCCTCATCGGGAGCCACAGATACGCAGTATTTT.

Regarding this clone: Sequence at one end of the junction differs from germline and may be a read error. V gene TRBV4-1 combines with J gene TRBJ1-1; perhaps TRBD1 as D (5 bases). This CDR3 spans 17 amino acids. Germline lookup yields CDR1 MGHRA and CDR2 YSYEKL. The CDR3 nucleotides read TGCGCCGGCAGCCAAGCTCAGGGAGGAGTGGTGGGCACTGAAGCTTTCTTT. Translation: CAGSQAQGGVVGTEAFF.

The rearrangement joins TRBV10-3 to TRBJ2-7; D remains unclear. CDR3 size: 15 residues. V lost 0 bases to trimming and J lost 2 bases, with 11 bases between them. Germline V CDR1 and CDR2: ENHRY, SYGVKD. The CDR3 nucleotides are TGTGCCATCAGTGAGTCGATTGGAGCCCCCTACGAGCAGTACTTC. It yields the protein CAISESIGAPYEQYF.

V gene TRBV6-5 combines with J gene TRBJ1-6; D uncertain. V lost 5 bases and J lost 6, with 14 bases in between. The CDR3 runs 15 residues. Germline assignment: CDR1 MNHEY and CDR2 SVGAGI. The chain's CDR3 is CASSLRERSNSPLHF. The CDR3, as DNA: TGTGCCAGCAGTCTCCGGGAGAGAAGTAATTCACCCCTCCACTTT.

The chain couples TRBV30 to TRBJ1-2, with TRBD1 as a possible D gene (6 bases). Looked up from germline, CDR1 is GTSNPN and CDR2 is SVGIG (reference sequence). The ends were cut back, 3 bases at V and 3 bases at J, with 17 bases in the middle. This CDR3 spans 15 amino acids. CDR3 sequence (DNA): TGTGCCTGGAGAGGACTCCAGGGGACCCACTATGGCTACACCTTC. Amino acid sequence: CAWRGLQGTHYGYTF.

V and J are TRBV7-8 and TRBJ1-4, with 8 bases lining up with TRBD1. Trimming took 1 base from V and 8 from J; bases not matched to a gene: 6. This CDR3 is built from 15 residues. Per the germline V gene, CDR1 is SGHVS and CDR2 is FQNEAQ. This CDR3 is CASSLGQGAYEKLFF. DNA of the CDR3: TGTGCCAGCAGCTTAGGGCAGGGGGCATACGAAAAACTGTTTTTT.

This clone was recorded a few times. This chain joins TRBV7-9 and TRBJ1-5; D uncertain. The germline CDR1 and CDR2 sequences are SEHNR and FQNEAQ (reference sequence). The CDR3 totals 15 residues. V lost 5 bases to trimming and J lost 3 bases, with 14 bases between them. CDR3 nucleotide sequence: TGTGCCAGCAGCCCCGGAGGCTCTTACAATCAGCCCCAGCATTTT. Protein: CASSPGGSYNQPQHF.

The rearrangement links TRBV9 to TRBJ1-6; 7 bases align to TRBD1. This CDR3 contains 15 residues. The germline CDR1 and CDR2 sequences are SGDLS and YYNGEE. With 3 bases clipped from V and 10 bases from J, the junction kept 10 bases outside the gene matches. The CDR3 DNA sequence: TGTGCCAGCAGCGCTGGGGATACAGGGGTCTCACCCCTCCACTTT. This codes for CASSAGDTGVSPLHF. Full variable domain (rest looked up from reference TRBV9 and TRBJ1-6): DSGVTQTPKHLITATGQRVTLRCSPRSGDLSVYWYQQSLDQGLQFLIQYYNGEERAKGNILERFSAQQFPDLHSELNLSSLELGDSALYFCASSAGDTGVSPLHFGNGTRLTVT.